This T cell receptor (beta chain) originates from a study of blood T cell repertoires in COVID-19. Study information: T cells, B-cell-depleted T cells, or PBMCs provided the cDNA or gDNA that served as material.

This CDR3 has 16 amino acids. CDR1 is SGHVS and CDR2 is FQNEAQ in the germline V gene. V gave up 7 bases and J gave up 2 bases; unmatched junction bases: 11. Profiled with immunoSEQ multiplex PCR; TCRdb holds only in-frame clones, not every one. The repertoire has about 140,000 clones, 86% of them found once; the top ten carry approximately 8.3%. This TCR came from a woman aged 55-70 years with acute or convalescent COVID-19. The rearrangement joins TRBV7-8 to TRBJ2-7, with 10 bases lining up with TRBD1. Sequenced material: peripheral blood. For the CDR3, the DNA is TGTGCCAGCACCAACTCCCCGGGACAGGGGACCTACGAGCAGTACTTC. Amino acids: CASTNSPGQGTYEQYF.